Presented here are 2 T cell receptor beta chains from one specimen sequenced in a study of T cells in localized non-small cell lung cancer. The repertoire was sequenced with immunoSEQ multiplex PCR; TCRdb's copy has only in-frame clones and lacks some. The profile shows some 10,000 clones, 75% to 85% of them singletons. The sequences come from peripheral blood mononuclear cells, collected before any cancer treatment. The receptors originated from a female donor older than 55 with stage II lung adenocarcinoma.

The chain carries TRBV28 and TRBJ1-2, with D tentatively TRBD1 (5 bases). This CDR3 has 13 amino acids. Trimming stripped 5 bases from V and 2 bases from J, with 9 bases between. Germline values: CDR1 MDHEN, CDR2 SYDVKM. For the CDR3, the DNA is TGTGCCAGCAGTACGGGGACCAACTATGGCTACACCTTC. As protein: CASSTGTNYGYTF.

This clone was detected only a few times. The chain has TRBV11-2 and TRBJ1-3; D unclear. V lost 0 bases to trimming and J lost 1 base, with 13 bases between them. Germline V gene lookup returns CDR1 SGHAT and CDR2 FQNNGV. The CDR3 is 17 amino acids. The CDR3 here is CASSLDYVRISGNTIYF. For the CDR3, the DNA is TGTGCCAGCAGCTTAGATTATGTAAGAATTTCTGGAAACACCATATATTTT.